The rows below give T cell receptor beta chains drawn from one sample of a study of blood T cell repertoires in COVID-19. Assay: immunoSEQ multiplex PCR; the TCRdb copy retains only in-frame clones and omits some. Of around 470,000 clones in the sample, 90% were seen once. The sequenced sample consisted of PBMCs or T cells enriched from blood (not recorded which). These receptors came from a man between 18 and 35 years old who had recovered from COVID-19. CDR3s include the opening cysteine and the closing phenylalanine or tryptophan. A D gene is named only where the DNA matches it firmly. For some rows the clone size is stated as once, few or many, or as a class when expanded; others skip it.

CASSPGVRGADTGELFF | TGTGCCAGCAGCCCCGGAGTCAGGGGCGCGGACACCGGGGAGCTGTTTTTT | . | 17 | TRBV7-3 | . | TRBJ2-2
CATSDLGSTEAFF | TGTGCCACCAGTGATCTTGGGAGCACTGAAGCTTTCTTT | . | 13 | TRBV24-1 | . | TRBJ1-1
CASSLSAVIDTEAFF | TGTGCCAGCAGTTTATCGGCGGTAATCGACACTGAAGCTTTCTTT | . | 15 | TRBV27 | . | TRBJ1-1
CASSQVSGVGYEKLFF | TGTGCCAGCAGCCAAGTTTCGGGGGTCGGGTATGAAAAACTGTTTTTT | . | 16 | TRBV3-1/TRBV3-2 | . | TRBJ1-4
CSVPGDRFLGEQYF | TGCAGCGTTCCCGGGGACAGGTTTTTAGGCGAGCAGTACTTC | TRBD1 | 14 | TRBV29-1 | . | TRBJ2-7
CASRRTASTDTQYF | TGTGCCAGCAGGAGGACAGCCAGCACAGATACGCAGTATTTT | . | 14 | TRBV6-5 | . | TRBJ2-3
CASKLTGGVNQPQHF | TGTGCCAGCAAATTGACAGGGGGCGTCAATCAGCCCCAGCATTTT | TRBD1 | 15 | TRBV27 | once | TRBJ1-5
CASSRSGRITDTQYF | TGTGCCAGCAGCCGTAGCGGGAGGATCACAGATACGCAGTATTTT | TRBD2 | 15 | TRBV5-6 | . | TRBJ2-3
CASKGTGWGQPQHF | TGTGCCAGCAAAGGGACAGGGTGGGGTCAGCCCCAGCATTTT | TRBD1 | 14 | TRBV27 | . | TRBJ1-5
CASRLPLRQGELDGYTF | TGTGCCAGCAGACTCCCCCTCAGACAGGGAGAACTCGATGGCTACACCTTC | TRBD1 | 17 | TRBV28 | many | TRBJ1-2
CASRPPGSNQPQHF | TGTGCCAGCAGACCGCCAGGTAGCAATCAGCCCCAGCATTTT | . | 14 | TRBV6-5 | once | TRBJ1-5
CASSFGSGTDTQYF | TGTGCCAGCAGTTTTGGGAGCGGCACAGATACGCAGTATTTT | . | 14 | TRBV27 | . | TRBJ2-3
CASSDGGGQNSPLHF | TGTGCCAGCAGTGACGGCGGGGGCCAGAATTCACCCCTCCACTTT | . | 15 | TRBV2 | . | TRBJ1-6
CASSAEDNEQFF | TGTGCCAGCAGTGCGGAGGACAATGAGCAGTTCTTC | . | 12 | TRBV2 | . | TRBJ2-1
CASSQDRPSYEQYF | TGCGCCAGCAGCCAGGACAGGCCATCCTACGAGCAGTACTTC | TRBD1 | 14 | TRBV5-1 | . | TRBJ2-7
CASSEAGTGSYEQYF | TGTGCCAGCAGTGAAGCGGGGACAGGGTCCTACGAGCAGTACTTC | TRBD1 | 15 | TRBV6-1 | . | TRBJ2-7
CASSKDRVHQPQHF | TGTGCCAGCAGCAAAGACAGGGTCCATCAGCCCCAGCATTTT | . | 14 | TRBV21-1 | . | TRBJ1-5
CASSFLAVPFF | TGTGCCAGCAGCTTTCTAGCGGTCCCGTTCTTC | TRBD2 | 11 | TRBV7-2 | . | TRBJ2-1
CASSRYSGVDYGYTF | TGTGCCAGCAGCCGTTATTCGGGGGTCGACTATGGCTACACCTTC | . | 15 | TRBV3-1/TRBV3-2 | . | TRBJ1-2
CSAGQGPNEKLFF | TGCAGCGCTGGACAGGGCCCTAATGAAAAACTGTTTTTT | TRBD1 | 13 | TRBV29-1 | few | TRBJ1-4
CASSTDRVNTIYF | TGTGCCAGCAGCACGGACAGGGTAAACACCATATATTTT | TRBD1 | 13 | TRBV7-2 | . | TRBJ1-3
CASDRLNQPQHF | TGTGCCTCGGACAGACTTAATCAGCCCCAGCATTTT | . | 12 | TRBV28 | . | TRBJ1-5
CASSPARTSGGVAETQYF | TGCGCCAGCAGCCCGGCCCGAACTAGCGGGGGGGTTGCAGAGACCCAGTACTTC | TRBD2 | 18 | TRBV5-1 | . | TRBJ2-5
CASSSLAGTVAETQYF | TGTGCCAGCAGCTCTCTCGCGGGGACAGTAGCCGAGACCCAGTACTTC | . | 16 | TRBV11-2 | . | TRBJ2-5
CASSPQQGHNQPQHF | TGTGCCAGCTCACCACAGCAGGGGCACAATCAGCCCCAGCATTTT | . | 15 | TRBV18 | . | TRBJ1-5
CASKTSTEAFF | TGTGCCAGCAAAACAAGCACTGAAGCTTTCTTT | . | 11 | TRBV2 | . | TRBJ1-1
CASSLYPGQIATNEKLFF | TGCGCCAGCAGCTTGTATCCGGGACAGATAGCCACTAATGAAAAACTGTTTTTT | TRBD1 | 18 | TRBV5-1 | . | TRBJ1-4
CASSARTGGYEQYF | TGTGCCAGCAGTGCACGGACAGGGGGCTACGAGCAGTACTTC | TRBD1 | 14 | TRBV27 | . | TRBJ2-7
CASNPGGRGQPQHF | TGCGCCAGCAACCCAGGGGGGAGAGGGCAGCCCCAGCATTTT | TRBD1 | 14 | TRBV10-2 | . | TRBJ1-5
CATEGGESYEQYF | TGTGCCACCGAAGGGGGCGAAAGCTACGAGCAGTACTTC | TRBD1 | 13 | TRBV2 | . | TRBJ2-7
CASSATPEGTQYF | TGTGCCAGCAGCGCAACACCGGAGGGGACCCAGTACTTC | . | 13 | TRBV7-6 | . | TRBJ2-5
CATTQGGGNTIYF | TGTGCCACCACCCAAGGCGGGGGAAACACCATATATTTT | . | 13 | TRBV24-1 | . | TRBJ1-3
CASSDTAGQLNYEQYF | TGCGCCAGCAGTGACACGGCGGGACAGCTAAACTACGAGCAGTACTTC | . | 16 | TRBV10-2 | . | TRBJ2-7
CASSQDLPGPNEKLFF | TGCGCCAGCAGCCAAGATCTCCCAGGGCCAAATGAAAAACTGTTTTTT | . | 16 | TRBV4-1 | . | TRBJ1-4
CASSGGRGENEQFF | TGTGCCAGCAGCGGAGGTCGGGGGGAGAATGAGCAGTTCTTC | TRBD2 | 14 | TRBV11-2 | . | TRBJ2-1